A single sample gave rise to the 12 T cell receptor beta chains below, sequenced in a study of post-analysis software for immune sequencing data. Whole-study findings and limits: In patients, TRBV5-6, TRBV5-1 and TRBV20-1 belonged to five or six TRBV segments found more frequently than in controls.

For these TCRs, the target antigens are not known. Presence of unique molecular identifiers characterized the TCR beta cDNA libraries. TCRdb ran MiXCR on the PCR reads and lists one entry per CDR3 protein. The sample lists around 710,000 distinct CDR3 sequences, 46% occurring once. The sequenced material came from blood. The receptors were sampled from a girl between 10 and 17 years old with multiple sclerosis.

The chain links TRBV5-1 to TRBJ2-7, with D possibly being TRBD1 (6 bases). Per germline, CDR1 SGHRS and CDR2 YFSETQ. The CDR3 covers 13 residues. Trimming took 2 bases from V and 5 from J, leaving 11 bases between them. The CDR3: CASSFTGWNEQYF. The CDR3 DNA follows: TGCGCCAGCAGCTTTACAGGGTGGAACGAGCAGTACTTC.

The chain couples TRBV20-1 to TRBJ2-2; no clear D. The CDR3 extends over 16 amino acids. The V gene lost 0 bases and the J gene lost 0 bases, with 11 bases spanning the gap. The germline CDR1 and CDR2 sequences are DFQATT and SNEGSKA (reference sequence). CDR3 sequence: CSARDLGIANTGELFF. The CDR3 DNA follows: TGCAGTGCTAGAGATCTGGGCATCGCGAACACCGGGGAGCTGTTTTTT.

In this sample, this clonotype turned up a few times. This chain links TRBV15 with TRBJ2-3; D possibly corresponds to TRBD1 (6 bases). Germline-derived CDR1 and CDR2 are LNHNV and YYDKDF (reference sequence). Trimming took 4 bases from V and 4 from J, leaving 12 bases between them. CDR3 length: 14 residues. In DNA, the CDR3 is TGTGCCACCAGCAACAGGGAGTCGGCAGATACGCAGTATTTT. Residues: CATSNRESADTQYF.

The chain is built from TRBV3-1 and TRBJ2-4, with D maybe TRBD2 (5 bases). The tail of the sequence fits TRBJ2-7 better, so the J call may be wrong. There are 15 residues in the CDR3. Germline V gene data show CDR1 as LGHDT and CDR2 as YNNKEL (reference sequence). CDR3 loop: CASSQVGQLGNEQYF. The CDR3 region has the DNA TGTGCCAGCAGCCAGGTAGGGCAGCTCGGGAACGAGCAGTACTTC.

The sample holds a few counts of this clonotype. The chain uses TRBV7-3 and TRBJ2-3; unclear D gene. This CDR3 spans 14 amino acids. Trimming left V 5 bases short and J 4 bases short, with 13 bases between. CDR1 and CDR2 from the germline V gene are SGHTA and FQGTGA. CDR3 residues: CASSPTWQADTQYF. CDR3 DNA sequence: TGTGCCAGCAGCCCCACGTGGCAGGCAGATACGCAGTATTTT.

The sample holds a few counts of this clonotype. The gene calls are TRBV9 and TRBJ1-2, with 9 positions matching TRBD1. Trimming took 3 bases from V and 6 from J; bases not matched to a gene: 6. The CDR3 loop spans 14 amino acids. Germline V gene sequence: CDR1 SGDLS, CDR2 YYNGEE. The DNA of the CDR3 is TGTGCCAGCAGCGCTACAGGGGGCGCCGATGGCTACACCTTC. This codes for CASSATGGADGYTF.

CDR3 in DNA: TGCGCCAGCAGCTGGACAGGGTCTGGTTATGGCTACACCTTC. Amino acids: CASSWTGSGYGYTF. This sequence joins TRBV5-1 and TRBJ1-2; TRBD1 agrees at 8 bases. The CDR3 runs to 14 residues. V shed 3 bases and J 5 bases; nucleotides not matched to a gene: 6. Germline V lookup: CDR1 SGHRS, CDR2 YFSETQ. Full variable domain (rest looked up from reference TRBV5-1 and TRBJ1-2): KAGVTQTPRYLIKTRGQQVTLSCSPISGHRSVSWYQQTPGQGLQFLFEYFSETQRNKGNFPGRFSGRQFSNSRSEMNVSTLELGDSALYLCASSWTGSGYGYTFGSGTRLTVV.

The rearrangement links TRBV20-1 to TRBJ2-5; D is perhaps TRBD2 (5 bases). In germline, CDR1 is DFQATT, CDR2 SNEGSKA (reference sequence). The CDR3 extends over 11 amino acids. V lost 7 bases, J lost 5 bases, and 11 bases lay in between. This CDR3 is CSVDSVETQYF. The CDR3 region has the DNA TGCAGTGTGGACTCCGTGGAGACCCAGTACTTC.

Comments on this clonotype: A clone one base away is much larger, so this may be a read error. Here the CDR3 omits its conserved ending phenylalanine or tryptophan, so a read error is the likely source. The CDR3 nucleotides are TGTGCCAGCAGCGGCGGGACAGGGGCTGAAAAACTGTTTTTG. This sequence encodes CASSGGTGAEKLFL. The V gene is TRBV13, the J gene TRBJ1-4, with 10 bases matching TRBD1. V trimming: 5 bases; J trimming: 7 bases; junction bases outside the gene matches: 4. CDR1 and CDR2 (germline): PRHDT, FYEKMQ (reference sequence). This CDR3 has 14 residues.

The CDR3 DNA is TGTGCCAGCAGCGCACAGGTCATGGGGGAGACCCAGTACTTC. Translation: CASSAQVMGETQYF. The chain joins TRBV11-1 to TRBJ2-5; TRBD1 might be the D (5 bases). Germline V gene data show CDR1 as SGHAT and CDR2 as FQDESV (reference sequence). V was clipped by 5 bases and J by 5 bases, with 15 bases between them. CDR3 length: 14 residues.

The chain recombines TRBV19 with TRBJ2-5; 8 bases are a match to TRBD2. The tail of the sequence fits TRBJ2-7 better, so the J call may be wrong. Germline-derived CDR1 and CDR2 are LNHDA and SQIVND (reference sequence). The CDR3 totals 13 residues. The CDR3 DNA reads as TGTGCCAGTGGGGAGCGGGAGTTCGACGAGCAGTACTTC. Amino acids: CASGEREFDEQYF.

This clonotype was seen a handful of times. The chain joins TRBV10-3 to TRBJ2-3, with no clear D. CDR1 and CDR2 (germline): ENHRY, SYGVKD. The CDR3 has 14 amino acids. V was cut by 4 bases and J by 2 bases, with 10 bases left in between. The CDR3, as DNA: TGTGCCATCAGTGCTGGGGTCTCCACAGATACGCAGTATTTT. Protein: CAISAGVSTDTQYF.